This T cell receptor beta chain was captured in a study of blood T cell repertoires in COVID-19. V was shortened by 3 bases and J by 3 bases, with 10 bases between the two germline ends. Germline CDR1 and CDR2: SGDLS and YYNGEE. This CDR3 spans 13 amino acids. The repertoire was sequenced with immunoSEQ multiplex PCR; TCRdb's copy has only in-frame clones and lacks some. There are 65,000 to 95,000 clones in the sample; roughly 78% occur only once, and roughly 38% lies in the top ten. V gene TRBV9 combines with J gene TRBJ2-7, with a possible D match to TRBD1 (6 bases). This clonotype was sampled from a man in his 60s with COVID-19, enrolled during active disease. The sample consisted of peripheral blood. The CDR3 spells CASSAGDSYEQYF. CDR3 nucleotides: TGTGCCAGCAGCGCAGGGGATAGCTACGAGCAGTACTTC.